This T cell receptor (beta chain) emerged from a study of cytomegalovirus exposure and HLA in healthy donors (dated by TCRdb to about 2017). Study-level background: According to an earlier analysis of around 600 of the donors, about 179 million T cells yielded over 100 million unique TCR beta sequences and around 280 Gb of sequence data. Roughly 300 gigabases of sequencing data and around 80 million unique TCR sequences made up an early release that covered 640 HLA-typed donors. The genetic ancestry cluster associated with self-reported Caucasian donors included 80% to 90% of the 398 genotyped donors. The study aimed to test whether cataloging public T cell receptors could reveal signatures of past pathogen exposure. The study used immunosequencing to profile the T cell repertoires of around 600 subjects and linked those repertoires to cytomegalovirus serostatus. In addition to the first cohort of hundreds of subjects, a separate validation cohort of approximately 110 different subjects was used. To predict cytomegalovirus infection status, the study combined high-throughput TCR immunosequencing, statistical association of individual TCRs with disease status, and machine learning. In a later analysis, previously published TCR beta repertoires from more than 500 donors were re-analyzed and high-resolution HLA genotyping was added so that TCR occurrence patterns could be studied. In the later analysis, no new phenotypic data were used to find candidate immune exposures; instead, reliance was placed on TCR beta sequences and their occurrence across donors. To decide whether each TCR beta V gene segment behaved as functional or pseudogenic, an earlier analysis of fewer than 750 of the donors relied on high-throughput TCR beta sequencing. Alongside the repertoire data, information on donor age, sex, ethnicity and CMV serostatus was compiled. In a later genetic analysis, genome-wide SNP genotypes for about 55% of the 666 donors were used, and that subset was treated as a discovery cohort. Every discovery cohort repertoire had been produced on one sequencing platform. Class I and class II HLA loci were covered by the typing at four-digit resolution. Typing coverage varied by locus: roughly 629-630 donors for A, B, C, DRB1 and DQB1; 500 to 550 for DQA1; over 600 for DPA1; around 490 for DPB1. About 5 DR-DQ haplotypes were handled as single units for association and clustering, since linkage in the cohort was strong. Across about 370 genotyped donors of the cohort, an average of roughly 230,000 unique TCR beta nucleotide sequences per donor were sequenced, and approximately 17% of those sequences were non-productive.

The research as a whole found: Several of the top co-occurrence clusters appeared to be linked to parvovirus B19, influenza, CMV and Epstein-Barr virus, according to a later analysis. About 17 rarely observed V segments, including chromosome 9 orphons, were excluded from the earlier analysis of about 610 of the donors because counts were too low. This cohort had only TCR beta chains sequenced, and the lack of alpha or paired-chain data limited which features could be detected. According to a later analysis, most CMV-associated TCR beta chains appeared to be HLA-restricted, and the HLA associations seemed to be driven largely by CMV exposure. Because some donors lacked HLA typing at each locus, the association tests relied only on the typed subset. According to a later analysis, TCR association rates differed among HLA loci, with DRB1 alleles showing the most associated TCRs and HLA-C alleles showing the fewest. Roughly uniform sequencing depth across donors was assumed in presence/absence analyses, although this assumption may not hold. CMV serostatus was the only immune exposure information available for the cohort. In vitro tests confirmed that a few of the cytomegalovirus-associated TCR beta chains recognize cytomegalovirus antigens. Correlated functional status among segregating V segments might reflect linkage disequilibrium, but an unknown experimental factor could not be ruled out. The sequencing pipeline was judged likely to have produced a cluster of highly shared sequence variants as a technical artifact. It was suggested by the authors that the approach could potentially be generalized to other disease states and immunological phenotypes. When HLA alleles, especially DR and DQ, strongly co-occurred, attributing TCR associations to individual alleles was difficult. The study listed 164 TCR beta chains as associated with cytomegalovirus. Across donors, most TCR sequences were observed very rarely, whereas some public TCRs were present in many individuals. In a later analysis, HLA-associated TCR beta chains were found to be more clonally expanded and to have lower generation probabilities than equally common non-associated chains. A further reported finding was that TCR beta sequences accurately predicted the HLA-A and HLA-B alleles for most subjects in the first cohort. Some IMGT-functional V segments, including TRBV6-2 and TRBV6-3, could not be told apart with the 87-base-pair reads, so those segments were excluded. V-gene and J-gene trimming of TCR beta chains was associated with a missense DCLRE1C variant in a later genetic analysis, and the association was replicated in an independent cohort. The classifier was reported to diagnose cytomegalovirus status with high specificity and sensitivity in both the original cohort and the validation cohort. In a later analysis, some 18,000 TCR beta sequences were associated with specific HLA alleles at a false discovery rate of 0.05. Compared with the 666-donor mean, donors in an Asian-associated ancestry cluster had fewer N-insertions in productive TCRs, according to a later genetic analysis. In an earlier analysis of roughly 500 of the donors, most TCR beta V segments appeared in productive rearrangements about 87% or about 30% of the time, broadly matching IMGT annotations.

The method was the immunoSEQ multiplex PCR assay. For the multiplex PCR, a mixture combining 60 forward primers for TCR Vbeta segments and 13 reverse primers for TCR Jbeta segments was used. A multiplex PCR assay on genomic DNA amplified the CDR3 region of rearranged TCR beta genes. On the Illumina HiSeq System, the amplified TCR beta libraries were sequenced as 87-base-pair reads. As for the original processing: A later analysis counted about 76 million unique TCR beta chains across the 500 to 850 repertoires, and some 11 million of these chains were shared by at least two donors. Raw reads were error-corrected and collapsed into unique sequences by a nearest-neighbor algorithm in which closely related sequences were merged to remove PCR and sequencing errors. Alignment of CDR3 sequences to IMGT reference sequences was used to assign V, D and J gene segments. For a sequence to be retained, at least a six-nucleotide match to both a V gene segment and a J gene segment was required. Rearrangements were called productive when the CDR3 lacked stop codons and stayed in frame with V and J; all others were non-productive. CDR3 was defined according to IMGT convention as the region running from the second conserved V-encoded cysteine to the conserved J-encoded phenylalanine. Sequences without an unambiguous match to a single V gene segment were excluded from the earlier analysis of over 500 of the donors. An earlier analysis of 500 to 600 of the donors classified V segments as functional when productive rearrangements were above 56.7% and as segregating when the standard deviation between donors was above 5%. A statistical classification framework was built to diagnose cytomegalovirus status from the catalog of TCR beta chain sequences. A later analysis assigned V and J genes by comparing TCR nucleotide sequences with IMGT/GENE-DB human TR gene sequences. A later analysis assigned CDR3 sequences and most-parsimonious VDJ recombination scenarios with the TCRdist pipeline. In a later analysis, each TCR beta chain was defined by its CDR3 amino acid sequence together with its V-gene family, and reads without a unique V-gene family were excluded. To address suspected cross-contamination and a sequencing artifact, a later analysis removed 450 to 700 highly shared, low-generation-probability nucleotide sequences. In a later analysis, a clonal expansion index for each public chain was calculated from normalized within-repertoire ranks of inferred template counts. In a later analysis, generation probabilities were computed using a VDJ recombination model fitted to out-of-frame rearrangements, and the results were checked against IGoR. Hypergeometric tests were used in a later analysis to score TCR-TCR, TCR-HLA and TCR-CMV co-occurrence, with a repertoire-size bias correction applied to the TCR pairs. A later analysis estimated false discovery rates by permuting HLA or CMV assignments 20 times. A later analysis grouped co-occurring TCRs with DBSCAN, adding TCRdist sequence similarity when clustering within HLA-allele-positive subsets. For co-occurrence clustering, repertoires with fewer than 30,000 or more than 120,000 public chains were excluded, along with roughly 5 repertoires with anomalous nucleotide sharing. Here the immuneACCESS table is served through TCRdb, limited to in-frame sequences with V and J called. Missing clones are a known gap in these copies; in checked studies unresolved V genes cover under half, and the rest lacks a known reason. V, J and clone size are those of that table, while D and trimming were read from the DNA. The sample contains about 150,000 clones, 75% to 90% of them found a single time. 1% of the sample is taken by the ten largest.

The sample holds one count of this clone. Its antigen is not yet known. Per-base qualities were not stored, and no clone one base away is much larger. Measured from the cysteine to the phenylalanine, the CDR3 is 17 residues long. Only the CDR3 DNA stays, 51 bases, in frame from base 1. CDR1 and CDR2 (GTSNPN, SVGIG) derive from the germline V gene (reference sequence). Trimming accounts for 3 bases at V and 2 bases at J, while the number of junction bases matched to no gene is 8. In total, approximately 690 healthy bone marrow donors made up the cohort. At the time of sampling, every cohort member was nominally healthy, though immune exposures that went unrecorded were likely present. The donor was CMV seronegative and belonged to the group of 352 seronegative cohort members. A peripheral blood sample was provided by each donor, and peripheral blood mononuclear cells were used for TCR beta sequencing. Genomic DNA extraction from the blood cell samples was performed with the Qiagen DNeasy Blood Extraction Kit.

The sequence was obtained from a boy between 2 and 15 years old in good health and CMV-seronegative. The V and J genes are TRBV30 and TRBJ1-5, and 12 junctional nucleotides match TRBD1. Input material: PBMCs. The CDR3 sequence is CAWSRDRGLAGNQPQHF. The DNA sequence is given as TGTGCCTGGAGCCGGGACAGGGGGCTTGCGGGCAATCAGCCCCAGCATTTT.